This TCR beta chain was recorded in a study of cytomegalovirus exposure and HLA in healthy donors. Whole-study results and caveats: It was confirmed in vitro that a few of the CMV-associated chains were specific for CMV antigens. Later work showed greater clonal expansion in HLA-associated TCR beta chains than in equally common others. When analyzed later, a missense DCLRE1C variant was found to be linked to TCR beta V- and J-gene trimming. TCR beta sequences reportedly predicted most subjects' HLA-A and HLA-B alleles accurately.

PCR primers comprised 60 Vbeta and 13 Jbeta primers. Data came from immunoSEQ multiplex PCR; TCRdb stores just in-frame clones and leaves some out. Here the sample spans around 170,000 clones, over 80% being singletons. This CDR3 is built from 15 residues. Trimming removed 5 bases from V and 1 base from J; junction bases left unmatched: 4. Germline loops: CDR1 LNHDA, CDR2 SQIVND (reference sequence). Note on this clone: Antigen unknown.

The specimen sequenced was PBMCs. This chain connects TRBV19 to TRBJ2-3, with TRBD1 identical over 9 bases. This TCR was recovered from a woman aged 18-29 years in good health and CMV-seronegative. The CDR3 here is CASSPRTGGTDTQYF. The CDR3, as DNA: TGTGCCAGTAGTCCAAGGACAGGGGGCACAGATACGCAGTATTTT.